This record looks at one T cell receptor (beta chain) sequence and its context. Its specific antigen is unknown. The CDR3 sequence holds 15 residues, the cysteine and phenylalanine included. DNA for this receptor is not on file. Taken from the germline V gene, the CDR1 and CDR2 loops are SGHRS and YFSETQ. From each donor, an approximately 2.5 ml peripheral blood sample was collected into PAXgene tubes and kept at -80 degrees C. Total RNA was isolated from whole blood with the PAXgene blood miRNA kit on an automated QIAcube, without T cell sorting. Peripheral blood from monozygotic twin pairs concordant or discordant for inflammatory bowel disease was subjected to deep TCRalpha and TCRbeta repertoire profiling with unique molecular barcoding. Smoking habits were recorded for all twin pairs, and each individual was classified as a current, former or never smoker. This specimen belongs to a study of monozygotic twins with inflammatory bowel disease (dated by TCRdb to the late 2010s). Study-level background: In total, approximately 28 monozygotic twin pairs made up the full study: 19 Danish pairs, all IBD-discordant, plus nine German pairs, of which four were IBD-concordant and five were IBD-discordant. Each individual had, on average, about 151 000 unique TCRalpha sequences and 181 000 unique TCRbeta sequences available for analysis. The search for disease-associated traits relied mainly on comparing IBD patients with their genetically identical healthy co-twins within discordant pairs.

General conclusions and limits of the study: Background noise and inter-individual variability may have been introduced into the repertoires by the differing immunosuppressive treatments among patients. The results gave no support for a single strong signal or clonotype linked to IBD. Repertoire similarity did not differ between concordant and discordant twins, possibly due to limited statistical power. IBD patients had lower TCRbeta repertoire diversity, measured by the inverse Simpson index, than their healthy co-twins. Compared with healthy twins, IBD patients had fewer clonotypes in common with other individuals, a difference most pronounced in patients showing signs of disease activity. Different T cell subtypes could not be distinguished in the analysis.

The library was produced with 5' RACE. For each TCR library, 3,500 to 4,000 ng of total RNA was used. For each sample, cDNA synthesis was carried out in eight separate reactions using SMARTScribe reverse transcriptase. During cDNA synthesis, unique molecular identifiers containing a 6-nucleotide sample barcode were introduced by template switching. Amplification of TCRalpha and TCRbeta cDNA involved two nested PCRs of about 15 and 9 cycles, and each PCR was followed by bead purification. Before amplification, the cDNA was treated with uracil DNA-glycosylase and purified using the QIAquick PCR purification kit. In the second PCR, Illumina TruSeq-compatible adapters and sample-specific barcodes were added. Library quality and concentration were assessed using TapeStation and Qubit, and approximately 5 ng of each library was pooled. Sequencing of the pooled libraries was done on an Illumina HiSeq2500 single-index Rapid Run using custom sequencing primers and 2 x 100 bp reads. The original methods were these. MiGEC version 1.2.6 was used for UMI-based consensus assembly, which corrected PCR and sequencing errors. MiXCR version 2.1.1 was used for V(D)J alignment, clonotype assembly and CDR3 extraction. Gene usage, clonotype sharing and MAIT/NKT TCR abundance were normalised by analysing the top 1000, 10 000 and 20 000 clonotypes per sample. After downsampling to 27 000 UMIs, diversity was calculated as the inverse Simpson index using the vegan R package. Paired Mann-Whitney U tests were applied to discordant twin pairs, and Benjamini-Hochberg correction was used for multiple testing. Once TCRdb had reprocessed the reads, it stored one entry per CDR3 protein sequence and supplied no DNA. These V and J calls derive from TCRdb rather than the authors' analysis. This sample's records show 45,000 or so distinct CDR3 sequences. In total, the top ten clones hold around 5.3% of the sample.

Material: blood. This receptor chain uses TRBV5-1 and TRBJ1-4; TCRdb returns TRBD1, unconfirmable since there is no DNA. This clonotype was obtained from a human donor with ulcerative colitis or Crohn's disease, or a healthy co-twin of an affected twin (not recorded which). The CDR3 has the sequence CASSPTGGPNEKLFF.